One and the same sample provided the 31 T cell receptor beta chains below, sequenced in a study of blood T cell repertoires in COVID-19. Sequencing used immunoSEQ multiplex PCR; TCRdb keeps in-frame clones, though not all of them. The sample yields approximately 110,000 clones, 85% seen once. The sequencing sample was made of peripheral blood. The source is a human donor in a cohort sampled during active COVID-19.

The genes are TRBV7-7 and TRBJ1-1; D is ambiguous. Trimming removed 4 bases at V and 2 bases at J, with 17 bases between. Germline V gene data show CDR1 as SSHAT and CDR2 as FNYEAQ (reference sequence). This CDR3 contains 16 residues. DNA of the CDR3: TGTGCCAGCAGCTGTTTAGCGTGGGGAGGTAACACTGAAGCTTTCTTT. Its protein product is CASSCLAWGGNTEAFF.

The genes are TRBV6-5 and TRBJ1-5; perhaps TRBD1 as D (5 bases). The V gene's germline CDR1 is MNHEY and CDR2 SVGAGI. The CDR3 spans 12 residues. Trimming took 11 bases from V and 4 from J, leaving 12 bases between them. CDR3 sequence: CAGGAWNQPQHF. The CDR3 DNA is TGTGCCGGCGGGGCCTGGAATCAGCCCCAGCATTTT.

The chain uses TRBV7-2 and TRBJ1-1; 8 nucleotides line up with TRBD1. The ends lost 1 base at V and 1 base at J; junction bases unmatched: 14. Germline V gives CDR1 SGHTA, CDR2 FQGNSA. CDR3 size: 19 residues. CDR3 sequence reads: CASSLDPTGEIRENTEAFF. The CDR3 nucleotides are TGTGCCAGCAGCTTAGACCCGACAGGGGAAATTCGAGAGAACACTGAAGCTTTCTTT.

This clone came up once. The gene calls are TRBV28 and TRBJ1-2; D unclear. CDR1 is MDHEN and CDR2 is SYDVKM in the germline V gene. V was cut by 6 bases and J by 8 bases, with 16 bases left in between. The CDR3 covers 13 residues. For the CDR3, the DNA is TGTGCCAGCAGCCCCCCCCCACAGAGAGGCTACACCTTC. Its translation is CASSPPPQRGYTF.

The rearrangement links TRBV6-5 to TRBJ2-3; D possibly corresponds to TRBD1 (5 bases). Germline loops: CDR1 MNHEY, CDR2 SVGAGI. V lost 2 bases to trimming and J lost 4 bases, with 7 bases between them. There are 13 residues in the CDR3. The CDR3 DNA is TGTGCCAGCAGTTACCAGGGCTCAGATACGCAGTATTTT. Translated, it gives CASSYQGSDTQYF.

The CDR3 DNA follows: TGTGCCACCAGCAGAGCGGGGACTAGCGGCAACAATGAGCAGTTCTTC. It codes for CATSRAGTSGNNEQFF. The V gene is TRBV15, the J gene TRBJ2-1; TRBD2 matches at 11 bases. CDR1 and CDR2 (germline): LNHNV, YYDKDF (reference sequence). The CDR3 covers 16 residues. The trim removed 1 base at V and 5 bases at J, leaving 4 bases unmatched.

This clone has more than one count but fewer than ten. This chain joins TRBV28 and TRBJ2-3, with unresolved D. CDR3 size: 14 residues. The V gene lost 3 bases and the J gene lost 2 bases, with 9 bases spanning the gap. CDR1 MDHEN and CDR2 SYDVKM come from the germline V gene. The CDR3 here is CASSFGGSTDTQYF. The CDR3 DNA is TGTGCCAGCAGTTTTGGCGGATCCACAGATACGCAGTATTTT.

This clone was observed a few times. This chain uses TRBV5-1 with TRBJ1-3; D gene uncertain. The germline gives CDR1 SGHRS, CDR2 YFSETQ. The length of the CDR3 is 14 residues. V lost 0 bases and J 4 bases, leaving 8 bases between the germline ends. The CDR3 region is CASSLGGSGNTIYF. CDR3 DNA sequence: TGCGCCAGCAGCTTGGGAGGGAGCGGAAACACCATATATTTT.

The chain links TRBV29-1 to TRBJ2-7; D perhaps matches TRBD2 (7 bases). The CDR3 extends over 12 amino acids. Germline V gene data show CDR1 as SQVTM and CDR2 as ANQGSEA. V gave up 3 bases and J gave up 9 bases, with 15 bases separating them. This CDR3 is CSVEDSGVGQYF. The CDR3 DNA is TGCAGCGTTGAGGACAGCGGGGTAGGGCAGTACTTC.

The V and J genes are TRBV3-1 (or the pseudogene TRBV3-2) and TRBJ1-3; 7 bases align to TRBD1. This CDR3 contains 20 residues. V gave up 0 bases and J gave up 0 bases; unmatched junction bases: 14. The germline V gene encodes CDR1 LGHDT and CDR2 YNNKEL (reference sequence). The CDR3 sequence is CASSQDRGQAFILSGNTIYF. CDR3 DNA: TGTGCCAGCAGCCAAGATCGAGGACAGGCATTCATTCTCTCTGGAAACACCATATATTTT.

The genes are TRBV9 and TRBJ2-1; 10 nucleotides align to TRBD1. The CDR3 is made up of 17 amino acids. Per the germline V gene, CDR1 is SGDLS and CDR2 is YYNGEE. Losses at the gene ends were 3 bases for V and 2 bases for J; bases not matched to a gene: 8. The CDR3 loop reads CASSAEEGQGTYNEQFF. The CDR3 coding sequence is TGTGCCAGCAGCGCCGAGGAGGGACAGGGGACCTACAATGAGCAGTTCTTC.

This chain links TRBV7-6 with TRBJ1-3; 7 bases align to TRBD1. The germline gives CDR1 SGHVS, CDR2 FNYEAQ. V lost 3 bases, J lost 5 bases, and 4 bases stayed unmatched. This CDR3 has 14 residues. The CDR3 is CASSFGTERNTIYF. The CDR3 bases are TGTGCCAGCAGCTTCGGGACAGAAAGAAACACCATATATTTT.

V gene TRBV5-1 combines with J gene TRBJ2-7; TRBD1 might be the D (6 bases). CDR1 is SGHRS, CDR2 YFSETQ, per germline. The V end lost 0 bases, the J end lost 0 bases, and 10 bases lay between the germline ends. The CDR3 runs 15 residues. The CDR3 DNA is TGCGCCAGCAGCTTGGACAGGGACGTCTCCTACGAGCAGTACTTC. Translation: CASSLDRDVSYEQYF. The complete variable domain, with remaining parts taken from reference TRBV5-1 and TRBJ2-7, reads KAGVTQTPRYLIKTRGQQVTLSCSPISGHRSVSWYQQTPGQGLQFLFEYFSETQRNKGNFPGRFSGRQFSNSRSEMNVSTLELGDSALYLCASSLDRDVSYEQYFGPGTRLTVT.

The chain uses TRBV6-5 and TRBJ1-6; possibly TRBD1 for D (6 bases). This CDR3 has 12 residues. V was trimmed by 7 bases and J by 9 bases, leaving 10 bases between them. The germline V gene encodes CDR1 MNHEY and CDR2 SVGAGI. CDR3 sequence reads: CASKQGGSPLHF. Here the CDR3 DNA reads TGTGCCAGCAAACAGGGCGGTTCACCCCTCCACTTT.

This clone was counted only a few times. The gene calls are TRBV2 and TRBJ2-7; 11 bases match TRBD2. Germline CDR1 reads SNHLY; CDR2 reads FYNNEI. The CDR3 has 14 residues. V shed 10 bases, J shed 7 bases, and the junction held 12 bases outside the gene matches. The CDR3 is CATSLLAGGWEQYF. The DNA of the CDR3 is TGTGCCACTTCGCTCCTAGCGGGGGGTTGGGAGCAGTACTTC.

The J gene is TRBJ1-3, the V gene TRBV28; TRBD1 is a possible D gene (6 bases). The germline CDR1 and CDR2 sequences are MDHEN and SYDVKM. The V and J ends lost 4 bases and 0 bases respectively, with 10 bases between them. This CDR3 is built from 15 residues. CDR3 nucleotides: TGTGCCAGCAGTTCCGGGACACCCTCTGGAAACACCATATATTTT. Protein sequence: CASSSGTPSGNTIYF.

This clone was seen only a few times. The chain uses TRBV28 and TRBJ2-7; TRBD1 agrees at 10 bases. The V segment lost 6 bases and the J segment 4 bases; nucleotides outside the gene matches: 12. CDR1 is MDHEN and CDR2 is SYDVKM in the germline V gene. The CDR3 is 16 residues long. DNA of the CDR3: TGTGCCAGCAGCTCAGGGGGGACAGGGGTTTTGTACGAGCAGTACTTC. Translated: CASSSGGTGVLYEQYF.

The chain uses TRBV7-9 and TRBJ2-5, with D tentatively TRBD1 (6 bases). V lost 3 bases and J lost 1, with 12 bases in between. CDR3 size: 15 residues. Germline lookup yields CDR1 SEHNR and CDR2 FQNEAQ (reference sequence). CDR3 DNA: TGTGCCAGCAGCTTGGGGGCGTCGACCCAAGAGACCCAGTACTTC. As protein: CASSLGASTQETQYF. Supplemented by reference TRBV7-9 and TRBJ2-5, the full variable domain reads DTGVSQNPRHKITKRGQNVTFRCDPISEHNRLYWYRQTLGQGPEFLTYFQNEAQLEKSRLLSDRFSAERPKGSFSTLEIQRTEQGDSAMYLCASSLGASTQETQYFGPGTRLLVL.

The chain couples TRBV6-2 or TRBV6-3 to TRBJ2-7; 9 nucleotides agree with TRBD1. Per the germline V gene, CDR1 is MNHEY and CDR2 is SVGEGT. V trimming: 7 bases; J trimming: 7 bases; junction bases outside the gene matches: 14. The CDR3 contains 15 residues. DNA of the CDR3: TGTGCCAGCACCCCGTGGGGACAGGGCTGGGAAGAGCAGTACTTC. Residues: CASTPWGQGWEEQYF.

The chain combines TRBV28 with TRBJ1-3; weak D call: TRBD1 (6 bases). Germline CDR1 and CDR2: MDHEN and SYDVKM. V shed 8 bases and J shed 9 bases, with 14 bases lying between them. The CDR3 length is 12 residues. CDR3 region: CASRDRPATIYF. The CDR3 region has the DNA TGTGCCAGCCGTGACAGGCCCGCCACCATATATTTT.

The chain recombines TRBV30 with TRBJ1-1, with 8 bases aligning to TRBD1. This CDR3 is 12 amino acids long. With 5 bases clipped from V and 11 bases from J, the junction kept 10 bases outside the gene matches. Germline assignment: CDR1 GTSNPN and CDR2 SVGIG (reference sequence). The CDR3 protein is CAWGRGTGNAFF. The CDR3 DNA is TGTGCCTGGGGCCGGGGGACAGGTAACGCTTTCTTT.

This clone has a handful of counts. The chain carries TRBV5-1 and TRBJ2-7, with 8 nucleotides matching TRBD1. CDR3 length: 16 residues. CDR1 and CDR2 (germline): SGHRS, YFSETQ. Trimming took 4 bases from V and 2 from J; bases not matched to a gene: 11. The CDR3 protein is CASSLLKTGAAYEQYF. CDR3 coding DNA: TGCGCCAGCAGCCTGCTTAAGACAGGGGCCGCCTACGAGCAGTACTTC.

On this clone itself: This specimen includes other DNA sequences encoding the same CDR3. The V call is TRBV7-2, the J call TRBJ1-1; D ambiguous. CDR3 length: 14 amino acids. The germline gives CDR1 SGHTA, CDR2 FQGNSA. Between the trimmed V and J ends, which lost 1 base and 5 bases, there was a span of 11 bases. CDR3 sequence: CASSLGPRGTEAFF. DNA of the CDR3: TGTGCCAGCAGCTTAGGACCGCGGGGTACTGAAGCTTTCTTT.

This chain uses TRBV12-5 with TRBJ2-3; 9 positions match TRBD1. In germline, CDR1 is LGHNT, CDR2 FRNRAP. CDR3 size: 16 residues. J gave up 2 bases and V 5 bases, and 8 bases lay outside the gene matches. CDR3 sequence (DNA): TGTGCTAGTGGTCTCCCGGACAGGGGCGTCACAGATACGCAGTATTTT. Its protein is CASGLPDRGVTDTQYF.

This CDR3 reads CSASGASGGGTDTQYF. CDR3 DNA sequence: TGCAGTGCTAGTGGGGCTAGCGGGGGGGGCACAGATACGCAGTATTTT. The V and J genes are TRBV20-1 and TRBJ2-3; TRBD2 agrees at 12 bases. CDR1 DFQATT and CDR2 SNEGSKA come from the germline V gene (reference sequence). The ends lost 3 bases at V and 1 base at J; junction bases unmatched: 5. CDR3 length: 16 residues.

The chain is built from TRBV5-1 and TRBJ2-2; 7 positions agree with TRBD1. This CDR3 region has 16 residues. Losses at the gene ends were 0 bases for V and 4 bases for J; bases not matched to a gene: 6. Germline CDR1 and CDR2: SGHRS and YFSETQ. The CDR3 is CASSLARDSLTGELFF. CDR3 coding DNA: TGCGCCAGCAGCTTGGCCCGGGACAGCCTCACCGGGGAGCTGTTTTTT.

This chain joins TRBV28 and TRBJ1-5, with 9 bases matching TRBD1. The V gene end was trimmed by 7 bases and the J gene end by 2 bases; junction bases not matched to a gene: 6. The CDR3 length is 15 residues. Germline V lookup: CDR1 MDHEN, CDR2 SYDVKM. The CDR3 nucleotides read TGTGCCAGCATCACAGGGGGCGACGGCAATCAGCCCCAGCATTTT. Amino acids: CASITGGDGNQPQHF.

The chain employs TRBV5-1 and TRBJ1-1; possible D gene TRBD1, 5 bases. The CDR3 has 14 amino acids. Germline V gene data show CDR1 as SGHRS and CDR2 as YFSETQ. Trimming took off 2 bases at V and 5 bases at J, with 13 bases between the two ends. The CDR3 region has the DNA TGCGCCAGCAGCTTCGGGGGTGGTATAACTGAAGCTTTCTTT. It codes for CASSFGGGITEAFF.

This chain links TRBV15 with TRBJ2-4; no definite D call. With 2 bases removed from V and 4 bases from J, the gap between germline ends came to 3 bases. The CDR3 contains 12 residues. The V gene's germline CDR1 is LNHNV and CDR2 YYDKDF (reference sequence). The CDR3 here is CATSRQKNIQYF. CDR3 nucleotide sequence: TGTGCCACCAGCAGACAAAAAAACATTCAGTACTTC.

This chain joins TRBV18 and TRBJ1-6; TRBD1 aligns across 10 bases. Trimming at V came to 4 bases and at J to 6 bases, leaving 6 bases not matched to a gene. CDR3 length equals 16 residues. Germline V gene data show CDR1 as KGHSH and CDR2 as LQKENI. CDR3 coding DNA: TGTGCCAGCTCACAGATGACAGGGGGCTTTAATTCACCCCTCCACTTT. This codes for CASSQMTGGFNSPLHF.

This clone was detected only a few times. This chain joins TRBV28 and TRBJ1-2, with D unclear. The V and J ends lost 3 bases and 6 bases respectively, with 8 bases between them. The CDR3 consists of 12 residues. Germline V gene data show CDR1 as MDHEN and CDR2 as SYDVKM. The CDR3 loop is CASSFRGNGYTF. CDR3 DNA sequence: TGTGCCAGCAGTTTCCGAGGGAATGGCTACACCTTC.